Below, 9 T cell receptor beta chains from the same sample are listed, as sequenced in a study of CD4 and CD8 cells across lung adenocarcinoma regions. One entry per CDR3 protein, called by TCRdb with MiXCR from the PCR reads. The sample carries around 16,000 distinct CDR3 sequences, just under 55% recorded once. Sequenced: CD8+ T cells from the center of a lung tumor. The receptors stem from a female donor with lung adenocarcinoma. The CD4 and CD8 labels of this study may be unreliable.

This clonotype appeared a few times. The V gene is TRBV6-1, the J gene TRBJ2-5; perhaps TRBD2 as D (7 bases). Germline CDR1 reads MNHNS; CDR2 reads SASEGT. The CDR3 is made up of 14 amino acids. The CDR3 reads CAGRGGREQEIQYF. CDR3 DNA sequence: TGTGCGGGCCGCGGGGGCCGTGAGCAAGAGATTCAGTACTTC.

This clonotype was detected many times. The V gene is TRBV6-1, the J gene TRBJ1-3, with D perhaps matching TRBD1 (6 bases). This CDR3 comprises 18 residues. Looked up from germline, CDR1 is MNHNS and CDR2 is SASEGT. V was shortened by 6 bases and J by 0 bases, with 21 bases between the two germline ends. This CDR3 reads CASSLTRRRTDSGNTIYF. The CDR3 DNA follows: TGTGCCAGCAGCCTTACGCGTCGCAGGACAGACTCTGGAAACACCATATATTTT.

This clonotype was found many times. V is TRBV6-5 and J is TRBJ2-5; 7 bases map to TRBD1. The germline gives CDR1 MNHEY, CDR2 SVGAGI. Losses at the gene ends were 0 bases for V and 5 bases for J; bases not matched to a gene: 3. The CDR3 is made up of 14 amino acids. The CDR3 reads CASSYSTGLETQYF. The CDR3 coding sequence is TGTGCCAGCAGTTACTCGACAGGGCTGGAGACCCAGTACTTC.

The chain employs TRBV7-2 and TRBJ2-1, with D possibly TRBD1 on 5 matching bases. The end of the DNA aligns better with TRBJ2-5, so the J call may be wrong. Germline loops: CDR1 SGHTA, CDR2 FQGNSA. The CDR3 is 11 amino acids. The CDR3 region is CASSAGETQYF. CDR3 nucleotides: TGTGCCAGCAGCGCAGGGGAGACCCAGTACTTC.

A word on this clonotype: At one end, the junction sequence differs from germline, possibly due to a read error. The chain recombines TRBV6-1 with TRBJ2-4; 8 bases are shared with TRBD2. The CDR3 covers 15 residues. Germline V lookup: CDR1 MNHNS, CDR2 SASEGT. The CDR3 DNA reads TGTGCCAGCAGTCCGGGGGGGGGAGCCAAAAACATTCAGTATTTC. Residues: CASSPGGGAKNIQYF.

The rearrangement uses TRBV27 and TRBJ2-1, with no clear D. Germline V gives CDR1 MNHEY, CDR2 SMNVEV (reference sequence). Trimming removed 7 bases from V and 2 bases from J, with 18 bases in between. This CDR3 region has 16 residues. The CDR3 reads CASTGLSLTTYNEQFF. As DNA, the CDR3 is TGTGCCAGCACGGGCCTCTCCCTTACAACCTACAATGAGCAGTTCTTC.

This chain connects TRBV27 to TRBJ2-6, with no clear D. Germline loops: CDR1 MNHEY, CDR2 SMNVEV (reference sequence). This CDR3 has 13 residues. Deletions cut 3 bases from V and 4 bases from J, with 4 bases between. The DNA for the CDR3 is TGTGCCAGCAGTTTGACCGGGGCCAACGTCCTGACTTTC. Its protein product is CASSLTGANVLTF.

Note on this clonotype: A junction end diverges from the germline sequence, so it may reflect a read error. V usage is TRBV6-1 and J usage is TRBJ2-4, with a tentative D call TRBD2 (6 bases). The CDR3 runs to 14 residues. Looked up from germline, CDR1 is MNHNS and CDR2 is SASEGT. This CDR3 reads CASSGELVRNIQYF. DNA of the CDR3: TGTGCCAGCTCGGGGGAGTTAGTAAGAAACATTCAGTATTTC.

On this clonotype: A junction boundary mismatches the germline segment, possibly from a read error. The rearrangement joins TRBV27 to TRBJ2-3; either TRBD1 or TRBD2 may fit D (5 bases each). The germline CDR1 and CDR2 sequences are MNHEY and SMNVEV (reference sequence). The CDR3 is made up of 14 amino acids. The CDR3 nucleotides read TGTGCCAGCAGTTTGGGCCGGGACCCAGAGACGCAGTATTTC. It translates to CASSLGRDPETQYF.